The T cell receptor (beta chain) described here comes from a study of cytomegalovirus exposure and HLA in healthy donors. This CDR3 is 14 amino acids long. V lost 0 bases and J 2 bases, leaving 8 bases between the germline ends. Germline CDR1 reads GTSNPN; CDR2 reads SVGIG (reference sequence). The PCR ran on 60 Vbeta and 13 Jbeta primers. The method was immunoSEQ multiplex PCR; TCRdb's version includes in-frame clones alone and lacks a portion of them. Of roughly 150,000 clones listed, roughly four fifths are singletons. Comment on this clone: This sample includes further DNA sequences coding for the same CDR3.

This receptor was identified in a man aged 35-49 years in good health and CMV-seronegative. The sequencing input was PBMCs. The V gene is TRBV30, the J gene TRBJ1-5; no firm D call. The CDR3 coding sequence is TGTGCCTGGAGTGTTGGCCAGGGCAATCAGCCCCAGCATTTT. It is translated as CAWSVGQGNQPQHF.